This TCR beta chain originates from a study of T cells in localized non-small cell lung cancer. This clone was found once. Some clones are missing from TCRdb's copy, which holds only in-frame ones; the method was immunoSEQ multiplex PCR. The sample has around 34,000 clones, around 93% seen once. V gave up 0 bases and J gave up 1 base, with 3 bases separating them. Germline V gene lookup returns CDR1 SGHAT and CDR2 FQNNGV. This CDR3 comprises 13 residues. V gene TRBV11-2 combines with J gene TRBJ2-5; D not resolved. The starting material was peripheral blood, obtained before any cancer treatment. This TCR came from a female donor at least 60 years old with stage I lung adenocarcinoma. For the CDR3, the DNA is TGTGCCAGCAGCTTAGAGGTCCAAGAGACCCAGTACTTC. Its translation is CASSLEVQETQYF.